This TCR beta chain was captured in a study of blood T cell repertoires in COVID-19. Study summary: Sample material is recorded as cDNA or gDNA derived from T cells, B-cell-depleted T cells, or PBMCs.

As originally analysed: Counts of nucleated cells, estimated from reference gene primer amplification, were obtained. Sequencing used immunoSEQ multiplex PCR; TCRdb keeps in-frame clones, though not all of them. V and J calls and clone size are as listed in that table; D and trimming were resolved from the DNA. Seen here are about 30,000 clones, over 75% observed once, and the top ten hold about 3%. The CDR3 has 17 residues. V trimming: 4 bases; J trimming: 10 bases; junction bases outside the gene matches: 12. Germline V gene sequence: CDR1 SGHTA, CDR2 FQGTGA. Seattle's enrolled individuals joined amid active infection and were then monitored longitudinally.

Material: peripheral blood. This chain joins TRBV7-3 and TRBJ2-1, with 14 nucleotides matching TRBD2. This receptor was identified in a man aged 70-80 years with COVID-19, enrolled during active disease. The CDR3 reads CASSSQGGLAGGREQFF. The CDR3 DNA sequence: TGTGCCAGCAGCTCCCAAGGCGGACTAGCGGGAGGAAGGGAGCAGTTCTTC. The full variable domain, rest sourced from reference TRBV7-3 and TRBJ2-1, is GAGVSQTPSNKVTEKGKYVELRCDPISGHTALYWYRQSLGQGPEFLIYFQGTGAADDSGLPNDRFFAVRPEGSVSTLKIQRTERGDSAVYLCASSSQGGLAGGREQFFGPGTRLTVL.